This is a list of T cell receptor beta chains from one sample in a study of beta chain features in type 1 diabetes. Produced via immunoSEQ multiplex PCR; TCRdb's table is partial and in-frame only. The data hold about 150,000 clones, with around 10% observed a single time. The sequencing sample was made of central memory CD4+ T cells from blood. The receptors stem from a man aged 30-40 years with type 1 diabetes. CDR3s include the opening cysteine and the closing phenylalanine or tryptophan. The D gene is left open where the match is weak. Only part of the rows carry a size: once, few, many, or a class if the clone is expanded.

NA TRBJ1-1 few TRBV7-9 TGTGCCAGCAGCTCGACAGATGAAGCTTTCTTT CASSSTDEAFF
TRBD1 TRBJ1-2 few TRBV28 TGTGCCAGCAGTGGACAGGCGTATGGCTACACCTTC CASSGQAYGYTF
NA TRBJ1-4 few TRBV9 TGTGCCAGCAGCTCTGAGACAGGAACTAATGAAAAACTGTTTTTT CASSSETGTNEKLFF
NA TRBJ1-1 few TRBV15 TGTGCCACCAGCAGGGCCAACACTGAAGCTTTCTTT CATSRANTEAFF
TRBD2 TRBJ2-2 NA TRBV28 TGTGCCAGCAGACCTGGACTAGCGGGAGCAGGGGAGCTGTTTTTT CASRPGLAGAGELFF
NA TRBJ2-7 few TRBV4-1 TGCGCCAGCAGCCAATATGGTCGGACCGGGAGTGGTTGGGAGCAGTACTTC CASSQYGRTGSGWEQYF
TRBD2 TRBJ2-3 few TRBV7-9 TGTGCCAGCAGCTTTAGCGGGAGCACAGATACGCAGTATTTT CASSFSGSTDTQYF
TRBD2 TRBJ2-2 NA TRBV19 TGTGCCAGTAGGGGCATAGCGGGGGGATTCAATGGGGAGCTGTTTTTT CASRGIAGGFNGELFF
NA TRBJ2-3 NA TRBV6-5 TGTGCCAGCGGGCAAAAGTCCACAGATACGCAGTATTTT CASGQKSTDTQYF
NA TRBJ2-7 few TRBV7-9 TGTGCCAGCAGCTTTCAGCAGGGAACCGAGCAGTACTTC CASSFQQGTEQYF
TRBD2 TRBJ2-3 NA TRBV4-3 TGCGCCAGCAGCCAAGGCCAAGGGGGACTAGCTGCAGATACGCAGTATTTT CASSQGQGGLAADTQYF
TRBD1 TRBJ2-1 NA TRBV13 TGTGCCACCTCCCCTCTGGCCGGGACAGGGGGCAGGAATGAGCAGTTCTTC CATSPLAGTGGRNEQFF
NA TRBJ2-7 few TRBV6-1 TGTGCCAGCGGGGAGACTCCTACCTACGAGCAGTACTTC CASGETPTYEQYF
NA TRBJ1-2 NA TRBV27 TGTGCCAGCAGTCACGACGGGGACTTCGACTATGGCTACACCTTC CASSHDGDFDYGYTF
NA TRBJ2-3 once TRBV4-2 TGTGCCAGCAGCTTGGGAGCAGTAGATACGCAGTATTTT CASSLGAVDTQYF
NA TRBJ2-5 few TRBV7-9 TGTGCCAGCAACCCGGGATCCCAAGAGACCCAGTACTTC CASNPGSQETQYF
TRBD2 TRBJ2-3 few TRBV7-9 TGTGCCAGCAGCCCAACGGCGGGAGGGTTGGCGCAGTATTTT CASSPTAGGLAQYF
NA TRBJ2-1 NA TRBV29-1 TGCAGCGTTGAAGGGACTGCTCTAATCAATGAGCAGTTCTTC CSVEGTALINEQFF
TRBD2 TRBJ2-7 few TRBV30 TGTGCCTGGAGTCAGGGGAGCGGGAGGGTCCACGAGCAGTACTTC CAWSQGSGRVHEQYF
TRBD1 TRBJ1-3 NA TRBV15 TGTGCCACCAGCAGAGATGACAGGGCCTCTGGAAACACCATATATTTT CATSRDDRASGNTIYF
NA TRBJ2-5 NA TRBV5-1 TGCGCCAGCAGCTTTCTTGGCGGACAAGAGACCCAGTACTTC CASSFLGGQETQYF
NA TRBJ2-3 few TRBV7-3 TGTGCCAGCAGCCCTCAGGGGATCGGAGATACGCAGTATTTT CASSPQGIGDTQYF
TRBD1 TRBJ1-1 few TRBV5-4 TGTGCCAGCAACCTTGACAGGGGAGACACTGAAGCTTTCTTT CASNLDRGDTEAFF
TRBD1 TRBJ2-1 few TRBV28 TGTGCCAGCACCTGGGACAGCTACAATGAGCAGTTCTTC CASTWDSYNEQFF
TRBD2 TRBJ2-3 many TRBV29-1 TGCAGCGTTGTTCTCCTACTAGCGGGAGTTGTCGGAGATACGCAGTATTTT CSVVLLLAGVVGDTQYF
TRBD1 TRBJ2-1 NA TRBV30 TGTGCCTGGAGTCTAGCAGGGGGAGTCAATGAGCAGTTCTTC CAWSLAGGVNEQFF
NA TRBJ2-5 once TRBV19 TGTGCCAGTAGTAACGGACAGCTCAAGGCCCAGTACTTC CASSNGQLKAQYF
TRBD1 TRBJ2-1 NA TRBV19 TGTGCCAGTAGTAGGGACAGGGTCGGCAATGAGCAGTTCTTC CASSRDRVGNEQFF
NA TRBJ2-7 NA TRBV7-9 TGTGCCAGCAGCACCGGGGGATACTACGAGCAGTACTTC CASSTGGYYEQYF
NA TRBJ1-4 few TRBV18 TGTGCCAGCTCACCCCGAGCTCTAAATGAAAAACTGTTTTTT CASSPRALNEKLFF
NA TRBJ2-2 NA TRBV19 TGTGCCAGTAGTCGCCGAGGTGGAGACACCGGGGAGCTGTTTTTT CASSRRGGDTGELFF
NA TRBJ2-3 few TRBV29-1 TGCAGCATATCTCAGGGTACGAACACAGATACGCAGTATTTT CSISQGTNTDTQYF
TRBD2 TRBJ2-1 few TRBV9 TGTGCCAGCAGCGTAGGGGCTAGCGGGAGCTACAATGAGCAGTTCTTC CASSVGASGSYNEQFF
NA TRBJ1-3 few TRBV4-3 TGCGCCAGCAGCCAAGATCAGTTTCGACCGACAGGCCGGTTGCGGGCTGGAAACACCATATATTTT CASSQDQFRPTGRLRAGNTIYF
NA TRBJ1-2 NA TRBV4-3 TGCGCCAGCAGCCAAGGAACAGGCAGACAGAACTATGGCTACACCTTC CASSQGTGRQNYGYTF
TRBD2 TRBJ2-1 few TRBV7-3 TGTGCCAGCAGCTTAGGGTCCGGGACTAGCGGGAGAGCCTACAATGAGCAGTTCTTC CASSLGSGTSGRAYNEQFF
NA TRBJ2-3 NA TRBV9 TGTGCCAGCAGCCACAGTAAGGATACGCAGTATTTT CASSHSKDTQYF
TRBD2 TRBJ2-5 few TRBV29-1 TGCAGCGTTGGGGAGGGAGAGACCCAGTACTTC CSVGEGETQYF
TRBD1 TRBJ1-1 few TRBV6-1 TGTGCCAGCAGTCCCGGGACAGGGGGGGACACTGAAGCTTTCTTT CASSPGTGGDTEAFF
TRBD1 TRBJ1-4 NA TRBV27 TGTGCCAGCAGTTCCTCAGGGGGACTTAATGAAAAACTGTTTTTT CASSSSGGLNEKLFF
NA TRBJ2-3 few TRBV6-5 TGTGCCAGCAGTCGACGACTAGCAGATACGCAGTATTTT CASSRRLADTQYF
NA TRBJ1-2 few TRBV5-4 TGTGCCAGCAGCTTGGACAGGGATAATGGCTACACCTTC CASSLDRDNGYTF
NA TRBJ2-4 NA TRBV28 TGTGCCAGCAGGTCCCGTGGAGTAGCCAAAAACATTCAGTACTTC CASRSRGVAKNIQYF
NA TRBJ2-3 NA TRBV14 TGTGCCAGCAGCCAAGAACGCTTCGGGACAGATACGCAGTATTTT CASSQERFGTDTQYF
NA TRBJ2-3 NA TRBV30 TGTGCCTCCGACCCCGGGCCTTGGGTTAAGAGGGCTAGCACAGATACGCAGTATTTT CASDPGPWVKRASTDTQYF
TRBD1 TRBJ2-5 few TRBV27 TGTGCCAGTCGGGACAGGGGCGAGGGGTACCAAGAGACCCAGTACTTC CASRDRGEGYQETQYF
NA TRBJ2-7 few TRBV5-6 TGTGCCAGCATCCATCAGGGGGGCTACGAGCAGTACTTC CASIHQGGYEQYF
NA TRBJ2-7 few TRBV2 TGTGCCAGCTCGAGGGGGGGGAACGAGCAGTACTTC CASSRGGNEQYF
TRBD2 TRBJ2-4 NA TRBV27 TGTGCCAGCAGTCCGAAGGGAGGGTTGGACATTCAGTACTTC CASSPKGGLDIQYF
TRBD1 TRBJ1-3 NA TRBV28 TGTGCCAGCAGGTCCGACAGGGGCTCTGGAAACACCATATATTTT CASRSDRGSGNTIYF
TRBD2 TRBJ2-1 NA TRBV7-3 TGTGCCAGCAGCTTGGGGGGGAGTACGAATGAGCAGTTCTTC CASSLGGSTNEQFF
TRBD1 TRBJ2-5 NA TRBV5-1 TGCGCCAGCAGCCGGACAGGAGAACAAGAGACCCAGTACTTC CASSRTGEQETQYF